This TCR beta chain was profiled in a study of shared clonotypes between healthy human individuals. Study-wide results and caveats: Memory subsets had estimated richness that was generally smaller than that of naive subsets. Sequencing depth was predicted to influence how clonotypes are shared among donors. Represented genetic and exposure-history diversity was restricted by having few donors.

Germline V CDR1 and CDR2: MNHEY, SVGAGI. The V gene lost 0 bases and the J gene lost 0 bases, with 8 bases spanning the gap. The CDR3 has 15 amino acids. The naive CD8 fraction comprised CD45RO-negative cells positively selected for CCR7 and excluded terminally differentiated effector memory CD45RA+ cells. Donors were healthy HIV-negative adults without recent acute infections or vaccinations. The repertoire was sequenced with immunoSEQ multiplex PCR; TCRdb's copy has only in-frame clones and lacks some. This sample carries about 600,000 clones, 98% of them seen once, and the ten largest clones take 0.3%. As for this clone: The antigen is not known.

This chain connects TRBV6-5 to TRBJ1-2, with D unclear. This TCR derives from a man aged 25-45 years in good health. The material sequenced was naive CD8+ T cells sorted from blood. The CDR3 reads CASSYSENTNYGYTF. CDR3 nucleotide sequence: TGTGCCAGCAGTTACTCGGAGAACACTAACTATGGCTACACCTTC.